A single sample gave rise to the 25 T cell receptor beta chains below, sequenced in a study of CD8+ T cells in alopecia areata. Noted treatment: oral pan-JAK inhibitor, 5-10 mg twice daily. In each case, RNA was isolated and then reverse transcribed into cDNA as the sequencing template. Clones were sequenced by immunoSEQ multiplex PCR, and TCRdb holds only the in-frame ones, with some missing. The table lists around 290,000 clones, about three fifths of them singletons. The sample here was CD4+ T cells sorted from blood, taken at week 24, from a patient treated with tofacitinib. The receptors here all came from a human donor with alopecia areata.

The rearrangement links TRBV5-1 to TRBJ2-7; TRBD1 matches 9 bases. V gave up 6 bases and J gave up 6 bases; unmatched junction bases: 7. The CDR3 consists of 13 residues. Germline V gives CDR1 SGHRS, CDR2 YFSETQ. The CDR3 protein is CASTTQGASEQYF. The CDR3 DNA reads TGCGCCAGCACGACACAGGGGGCGAGCGAGCAGTACTTC.

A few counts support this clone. CDR3 amino acids: CASSPGLVNNEQFF. The DNA of the CDR3 is TGTGCCAGCAGTCCGGGACTAGTGAACAATGAGCAGTTCTTC. The V gene is TRBV2, the J gene TRBJ2-1, with 8 bases lining up with TRBD2. Germline trimming cut 5 bases from V and 5 bases from J; bases unmatched to any gene: 5. Germline values: CDR1 SNHLY, CDR2 FYNNEI. The CDR3 totals 14 residues.

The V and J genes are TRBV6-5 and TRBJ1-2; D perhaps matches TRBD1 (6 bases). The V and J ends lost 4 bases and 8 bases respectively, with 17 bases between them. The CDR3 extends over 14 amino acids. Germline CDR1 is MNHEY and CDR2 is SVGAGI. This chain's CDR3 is CASSSPAGAQGYTF. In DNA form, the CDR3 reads TGTGCCAGCAGTTCCCCGGCAGGGGCGCAGGGCTACACCTTC.

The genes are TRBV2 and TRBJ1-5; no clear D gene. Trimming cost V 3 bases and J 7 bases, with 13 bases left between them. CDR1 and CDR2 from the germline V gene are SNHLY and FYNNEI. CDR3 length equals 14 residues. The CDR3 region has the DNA TGTGCCAGCAGTGATCGGGGAGGGAGGCAGCCCCAGCATTTT. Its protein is CASSDRGGRQPQHF.

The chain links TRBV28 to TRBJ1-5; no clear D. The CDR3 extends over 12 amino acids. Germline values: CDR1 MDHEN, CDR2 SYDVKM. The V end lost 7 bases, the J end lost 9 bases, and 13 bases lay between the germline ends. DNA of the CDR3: TGTGCCAGCACCCTCTCCGGCGGGCCCCAGCATTTT. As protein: CASTLSGGPQHF. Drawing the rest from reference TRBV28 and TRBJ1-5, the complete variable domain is DVKVTQSSRYLVKRTGEKVFLECVQDMDHENMFWYRQDPGLGLRLIYFSYDVKMKEKGDIPEGYSVSREKKERFSLILESASTNQTSMYLCASTLSGGPQHFGDGTRLSIL.

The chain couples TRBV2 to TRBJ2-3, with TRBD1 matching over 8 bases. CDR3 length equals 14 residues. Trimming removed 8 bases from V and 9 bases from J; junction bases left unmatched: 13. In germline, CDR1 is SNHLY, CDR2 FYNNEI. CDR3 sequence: CASLGGRGPGTQYF. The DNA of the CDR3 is TGTGCCAGCCTTGGGGGCAGGGGGCCAGGGACGCAGTATTTT.

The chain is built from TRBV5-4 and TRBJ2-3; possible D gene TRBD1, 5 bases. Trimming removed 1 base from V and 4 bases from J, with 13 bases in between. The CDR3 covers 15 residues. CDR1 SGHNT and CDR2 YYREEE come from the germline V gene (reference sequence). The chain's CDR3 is CASSLPRGASDTQYF. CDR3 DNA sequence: TGTGCCAGCAGCTTGCCTAGGGGCGCTTCAGATACGCAGTATTTT.

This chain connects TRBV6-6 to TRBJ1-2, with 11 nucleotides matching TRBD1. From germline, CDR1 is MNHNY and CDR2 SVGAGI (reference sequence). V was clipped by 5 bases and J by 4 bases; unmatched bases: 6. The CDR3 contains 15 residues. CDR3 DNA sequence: TGTGCCAGCAGTGCCCGGACAGGGGGCTCCTATGGCTACACCTTC. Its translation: CASSARTGGSYGYTF.

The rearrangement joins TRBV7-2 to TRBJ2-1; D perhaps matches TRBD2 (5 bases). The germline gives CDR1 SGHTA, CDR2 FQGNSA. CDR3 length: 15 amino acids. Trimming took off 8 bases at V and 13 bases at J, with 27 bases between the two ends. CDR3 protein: CASRSLGRGSGEQFF. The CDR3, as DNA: TGTGCCAGCCGCTCCCTAGGGCGAGGCAGCGGCGAACAGTTCTTC.

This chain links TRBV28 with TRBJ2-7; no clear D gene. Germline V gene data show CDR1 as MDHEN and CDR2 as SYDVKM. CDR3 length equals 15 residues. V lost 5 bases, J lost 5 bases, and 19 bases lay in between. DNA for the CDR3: TGTGCCAGCAGTCGACGCAGGAGACCGAAGGACGAGCAGTACTTC. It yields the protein CASSRRRRPKDEQYF.

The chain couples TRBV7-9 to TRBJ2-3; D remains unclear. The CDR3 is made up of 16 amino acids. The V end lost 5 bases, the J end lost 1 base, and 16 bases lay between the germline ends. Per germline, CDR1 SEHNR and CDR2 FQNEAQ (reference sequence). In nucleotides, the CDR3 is TGTGCCAGCAGCCCGAGTTCGATGGTCGGCACAGATACGCAGTATTTT. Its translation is CASSPSSMVGTDTQYF.

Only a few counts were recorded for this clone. The CDR3 bases are TGTGCCACCAGCAGAGTCGGGCCGAATGAAAAACTGTTTTTT. This encodes CATSRVGPNEKLFF. This chain uses TRBV15 with TRBJ1-4; D gene uncertain. The germline gives CDR1 LNHNV, CDR2 YYDKDF (reference sequence). CDR3 length equals 14 residues. Deletions cut 1 base from V and 5 bases from J, with 8 bases between.

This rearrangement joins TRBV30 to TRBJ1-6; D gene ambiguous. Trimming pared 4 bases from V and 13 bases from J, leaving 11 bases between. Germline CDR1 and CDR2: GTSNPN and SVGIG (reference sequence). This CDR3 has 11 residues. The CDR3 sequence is CAWMLGGPLHF. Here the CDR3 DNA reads TGTGCCTGGATGCTGGGTGGTCCCCTCCACTTT.

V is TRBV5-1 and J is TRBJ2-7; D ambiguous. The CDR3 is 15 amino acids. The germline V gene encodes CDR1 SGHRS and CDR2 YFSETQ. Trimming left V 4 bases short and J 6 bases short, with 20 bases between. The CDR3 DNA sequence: TGCGCCAGCAGCCCACAAACTTTGGGTCGGAGCGAGCAGTACTTC. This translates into CASSPQTLGRSEQYF.

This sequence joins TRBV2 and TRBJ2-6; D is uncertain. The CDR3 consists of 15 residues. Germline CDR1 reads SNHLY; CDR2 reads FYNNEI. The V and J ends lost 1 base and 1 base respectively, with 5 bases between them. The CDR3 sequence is CASSEGSSGANVLTF. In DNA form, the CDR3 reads TGTGCCAGCAGTGAAGGCAGTTCTGGGGCCAACGTCCTGACTTTC.

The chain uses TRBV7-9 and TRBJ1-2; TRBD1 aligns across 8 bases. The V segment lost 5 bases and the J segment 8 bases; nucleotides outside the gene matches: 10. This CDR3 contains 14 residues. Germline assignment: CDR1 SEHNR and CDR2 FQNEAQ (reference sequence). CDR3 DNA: TGTGCCAGCAGCAAACTGACAGGGGTCGACGGCTACACCTTC. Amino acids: CASSKLTGVDGYTF.

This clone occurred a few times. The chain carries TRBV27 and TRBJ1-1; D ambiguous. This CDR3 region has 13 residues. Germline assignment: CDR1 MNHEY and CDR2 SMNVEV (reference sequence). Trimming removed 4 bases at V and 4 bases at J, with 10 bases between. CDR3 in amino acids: CASSSRWRTEAFF. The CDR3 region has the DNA TGTGCCAGCAGTTCCCGGTGGCGCACTGAAGCTTTCTTT.

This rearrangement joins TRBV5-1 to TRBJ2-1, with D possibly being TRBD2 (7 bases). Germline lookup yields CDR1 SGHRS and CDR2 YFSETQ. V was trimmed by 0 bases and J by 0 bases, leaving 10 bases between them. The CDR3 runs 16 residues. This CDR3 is CASSLAGGLSYNEQFF. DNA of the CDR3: TGCGCCAGCAGCTTGGCGGGGGGCCTCTCCTACAATGAGCAGTTCTTC. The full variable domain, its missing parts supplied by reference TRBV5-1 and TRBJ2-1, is KAGVTQTPRYLIKTRGQQVTLSCSPISGHRSVSWYQQTPGQGLQFLFEYFSETQRNKGNFPGRFSGRQFSNSRSEMNVSTLELGDSALYLCASSLAGGLSYNEQFFGPGTRLTVL.

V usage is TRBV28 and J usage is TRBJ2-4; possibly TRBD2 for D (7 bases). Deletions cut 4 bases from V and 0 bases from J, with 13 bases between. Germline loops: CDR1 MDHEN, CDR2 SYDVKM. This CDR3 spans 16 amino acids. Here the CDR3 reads CASSSRGGVAKNIQYF. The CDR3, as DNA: TGTGCCAGCAGTTCCAGGGGAGGGGTAGCCAAAAACATTCAGTACTTC.

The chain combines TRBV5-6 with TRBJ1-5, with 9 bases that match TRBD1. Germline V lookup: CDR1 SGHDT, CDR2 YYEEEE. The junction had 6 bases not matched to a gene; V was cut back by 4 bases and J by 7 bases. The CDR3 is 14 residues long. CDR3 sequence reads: CASSIQGARQPQHF. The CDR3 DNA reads TGTGCCAGCAGCATACAGGGGGCACGGCAGCCCCAGCATTTT.

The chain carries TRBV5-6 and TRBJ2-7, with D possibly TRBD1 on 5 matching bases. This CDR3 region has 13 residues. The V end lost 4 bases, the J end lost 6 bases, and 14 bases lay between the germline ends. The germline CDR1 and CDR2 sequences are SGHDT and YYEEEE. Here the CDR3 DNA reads TGTGCCAGCAGCCTTTTACAGGCAGTCGAGCAGTACTTC. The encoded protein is CASSLLQAVEQYF.

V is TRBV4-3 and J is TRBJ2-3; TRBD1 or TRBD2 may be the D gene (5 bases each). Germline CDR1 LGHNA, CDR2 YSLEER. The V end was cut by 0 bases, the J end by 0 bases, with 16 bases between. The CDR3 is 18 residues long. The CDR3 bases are TGCGCCAGCAGCCAAGATCTCCAACGGGGCCTTAGCACAGATACGCAGTATTTT. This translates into CASSQDLQRGLSTDTQYF.

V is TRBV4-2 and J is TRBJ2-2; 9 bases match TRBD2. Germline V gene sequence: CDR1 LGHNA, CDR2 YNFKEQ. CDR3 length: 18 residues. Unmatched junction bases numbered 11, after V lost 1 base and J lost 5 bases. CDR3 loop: CASSQVREAGGLTGELFF. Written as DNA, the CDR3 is TGTGCCAGCAGCCAAGTTAGAGAAGCGGGGGGCCTGACCGGGGAGCTGTTTTTT.

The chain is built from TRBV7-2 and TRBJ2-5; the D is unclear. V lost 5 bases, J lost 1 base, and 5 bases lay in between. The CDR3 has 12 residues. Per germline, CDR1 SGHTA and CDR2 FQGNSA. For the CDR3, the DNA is TGTGCCAGCAGCCGCGCCCAAGAGACCCAGTACTTC. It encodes CASSRAQETQYF.

The DNA for the CDR3 is TGCGCCAGCTACCCGACGGGGGGCTCCGGGGAGCTGTTTTTT. Amino acid sequence: CASYPTGGSGELFF. This sequence joins TRBV5-1 and TRBJ2-2; weak D call: TRBD2 (7 bases). The length of the CDR3 is 14 residues. The germline V gene has CDR1 SGHRS and CDR2 YFSETQ. V was trimmed by 7 bases and J by 6 bases, leaving 16 bases between them. Full variable domain (outside the CDR3, taken from reference TRBV5-1 and TRBJ2-2): KAGVTQTPRYLIKTRGQQVTLSCSPISGHRSVSWYQQTPGQGLQFLFEYFSETQRNKGNFPGRFSGRQFSNSRSEMNVSTLELGDSALYLCASYPTGGSGELFFGEGSRLTVL.